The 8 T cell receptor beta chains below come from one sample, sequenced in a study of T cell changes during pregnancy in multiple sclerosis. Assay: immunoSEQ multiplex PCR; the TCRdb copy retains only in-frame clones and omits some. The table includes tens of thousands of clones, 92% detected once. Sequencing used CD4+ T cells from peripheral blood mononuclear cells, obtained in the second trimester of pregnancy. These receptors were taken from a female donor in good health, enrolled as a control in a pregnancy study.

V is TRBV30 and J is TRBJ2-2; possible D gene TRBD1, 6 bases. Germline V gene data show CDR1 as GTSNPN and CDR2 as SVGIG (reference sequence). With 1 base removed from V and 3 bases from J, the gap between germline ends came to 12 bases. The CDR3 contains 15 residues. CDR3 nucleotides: TGTGCCTGGAGTGGCTATAGGGGGTACACCGGGGAGCTGTTTTTT. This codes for CAWSGYRGYTGELFF.

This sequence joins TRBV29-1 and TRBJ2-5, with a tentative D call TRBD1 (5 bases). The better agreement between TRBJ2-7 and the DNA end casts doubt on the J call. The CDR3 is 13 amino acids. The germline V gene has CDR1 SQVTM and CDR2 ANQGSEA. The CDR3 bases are TGCAGCGTTGCGGACAAAAGGTCCTACGAGCAGTACTTC. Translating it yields CSVADKRSYEQYF.

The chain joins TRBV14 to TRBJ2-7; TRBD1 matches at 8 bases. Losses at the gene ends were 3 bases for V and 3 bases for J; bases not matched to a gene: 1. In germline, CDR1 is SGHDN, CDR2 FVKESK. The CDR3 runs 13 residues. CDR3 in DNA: TGTGCCAGCAGCCAGGGACAGGTCTACGAGCAGTACTTC. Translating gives CASSQGQVYEQYF.

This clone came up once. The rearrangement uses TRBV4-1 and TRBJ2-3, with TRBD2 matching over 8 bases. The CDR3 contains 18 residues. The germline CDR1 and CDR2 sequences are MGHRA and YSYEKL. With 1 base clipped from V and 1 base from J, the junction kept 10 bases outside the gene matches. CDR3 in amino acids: CASSQGIIRGGGTDTQYF. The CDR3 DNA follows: TGCGCCAGCAGCCAAGGGATAATCCGGGGGGGAGGCACAGATACGCAGTATTTT.

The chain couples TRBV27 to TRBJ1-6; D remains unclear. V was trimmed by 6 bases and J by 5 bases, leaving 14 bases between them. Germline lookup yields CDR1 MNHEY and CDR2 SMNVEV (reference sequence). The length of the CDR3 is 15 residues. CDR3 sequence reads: CASRIASLDNSPLHF. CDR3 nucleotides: TGTGCCAGCAGGATCGCGAGTTTAGATAATTCACCCCTCCACTTT.

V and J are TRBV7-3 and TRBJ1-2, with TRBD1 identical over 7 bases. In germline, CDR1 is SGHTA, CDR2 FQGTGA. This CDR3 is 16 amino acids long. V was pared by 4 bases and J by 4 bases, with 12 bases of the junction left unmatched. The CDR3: CASSSEPTGIGYGYTF. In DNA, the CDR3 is TGTGCCAGCAGCTCAGAACCGACAGGGATTGGCTATGGCTACACCTTC.

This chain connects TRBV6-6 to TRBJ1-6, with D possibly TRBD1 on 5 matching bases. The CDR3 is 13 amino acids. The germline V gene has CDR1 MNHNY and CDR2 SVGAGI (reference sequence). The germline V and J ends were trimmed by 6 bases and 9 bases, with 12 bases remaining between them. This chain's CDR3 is CASRSRVGSPLHF. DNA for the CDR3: TGTGCCAGCAGGTCCAGGGTGGGTTCACCCCTCCACTTT.

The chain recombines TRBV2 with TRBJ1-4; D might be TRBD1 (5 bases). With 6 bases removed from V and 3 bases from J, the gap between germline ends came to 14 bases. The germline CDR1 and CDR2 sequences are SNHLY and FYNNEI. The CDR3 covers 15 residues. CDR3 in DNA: TGTGCCAGCAGGAGGGGAGGTGATCCTAATGAAAAACTGTTTTTT. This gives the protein CASRRGGDPNEKLFF.